A single sample is the source of the 15 T cell receptor beta chains below, sequenced in a study of blood T cell repertoires in COVID-19. Produced via immunoSEQ multiplex PCR; TCRdb's table is partial and in-frame only. The table has hundreds of thousands of clones, around 79% seen once. Material: peripheral blood. Receptors originate from a woman of 80 years or more with acute or convalescent COVID-19.

Only one count was recorded for this clone. This sequence joins TRBV7-2 and TRBJ2-5, with 9 positions matching TRBD2. CDR1 and CDR2 (germline): SGHTA, FQGNSA. CDR3 length equals 16 residues. V was clipped by 1 base and J by 5 bases; unmatched bases: 8. The CDR3 spells CASSLERRGGRETQYF. Written as DNA, the CDR3 is TGTGCCAGCAGCTTAGAGCGGCGGGGGGGCAGGGAGACCCAGTACTTC.

The CDR3 region is CASSQDGTAHSGANVLTF. CDR3 coding DNA: TGCGCCAGCAGCCAAGATGGGACAGCTCACTCTGGGGCCAACGTCCTGACTTTC. The genes are TRBV4-1 and TRBJ2-6; TRBD1 matches 7 bases. This CDR3 region has 18 residues. Trimming took 0 bases from V and 0 from J; bases not matched to a gene: 5. Looked up from germline, CDR1 is MGHRA and CDR2 is YSYEKL.

V gene TRBV5-1 combines with J gene TRBJ2-7, with 10 positions matching TRBD1. Losses at the gene ends were 4 bases for V and 3 bases for J; bases not matched to a gene: 16. CDR1 and CDR2 from the germline V gene are SGHRS and YFSETQ. This CDR3 comprises 18 residues. This chain's CDR3 is CASSPMTGAGTGDYEQYF. The CDR3 region has the DNA TGCGCCAGCAGCCCGATGACGGGGGCCGGGACAGGGGACTACGAGCAGTACTTC.

The chain couples TRBV2 to TRBJ1-1, with D hard to call. There are 12 residues in the CDR3. V gave up 6 bases and J gave up 4 bases, with 9 bases separating them. Germline-derived CDR1 and CDR2 are SNHLY and FYNNEI. CDR3 nucleotides: TGTGCCAGCAGCCGCATCGGCACTGAAGCTTTCTTT. The encoded protein is CASSRIGTEAFF.

In the case of this clone: Other DNA sequences in the sample encode the same CDR3. The J gene is TRBJ2-5, the V gene TRBV27; no firm D call. This CDR3 has 14 residues. CDR1 and CDR2 from the germline V gene are MNHEY and SMNVEV (reference sequence). Trimming cost V 5 bases and J 2 bases, with 12 bases left between them. The CDR3 DNA reads TGTGCCAGCAGTCTCGGAGCGCGACAAGAGACCCAGTACTTC. Translating it yields CASSLGARQETQYF.

The gene calls are TRBV10-1 and TRBJ2-1; TRBD2 matches 12 bases. Germline lookup yields CDR1 WNHNN and CDR2 SYGVQD (reference sequence). The CDR3 sequence is 19 residues long. Unmatched junction bases numbered 10, after V lost 3 bases and J lost 1 base. The CDR3 spells CASSDVGLAGGTSYNEQFF. The CDR3 DNA reads as TGCGCCAGCAGTGATGTCGGGCTAGCGGGAGGGACGTCCTACAATGAGCAGTTCTTC.

This chain links TRBV5-6 with TRBJ1-1; D unclear. The V end was cut by 2 bases, the J end by 1 base, with 6 bases between. The CDR3 totals 13 residues. Germline CDR1 and CDR2: SGHDT and YYEEEE. CDR3 coding DNA: TGTGCCAGCAGCTTTCAAGCGAACACTGAAGCTTTCTTT. It is translated as CASSFQANTEAFF.

As to this clone: Other DNA sequences within the sample encode an identical CDR3. The chain links TRBV2 to TRBJ2-5, with 8 bases lining up with TRBD1. Per germline, CDR1 SNHLY and CDR2 FYNNEI. CDR3 length equals 13 residues. The ends lost 3 bases at V and 4 bases at J; junction bases unmatched: 1. The CDR3 is CASSDRGRETQYF. The CDR3 coding sequence is TGTGCCAGCAGTGACAGGGGGCGAGAGACCCAGTACTTC.

J is TRBJ2-3 and V is TRBV5-1; a weak D match, TRBD2 (6 bases). The V gene's germline CDR1 is SGHRS and CDR2 YFSETQ. Trimming removed 7 bases from V and 4 bases from J, with 16 bases in between. This CDR3 is built from 14 residues. The CDR3 DNA reads as TGCGCCAGCGTACCGGGACCGGGAGCAGATACGCAGTATTTT. It yields the protein CASVPGPGADTQYF.

A single count supports this clone. CDR3 in DNA: TGTGCCACCAGTGCGGGACAGGGTGTTCCCGAGCAGTACTTC. It encodes CATSAGQGVPEQYF. This sequence joins TRBV24-1 and TRBJ2-7, with 9 positions matching TRBD1. The CDR3 has 14 residues. Unmatched junction bases numbered 7, after V lost 5 bases and J lost 6 bases. Germline V gene lookup returns CDR1 KGHDR and CDR2 SFDVKD.

The chain links TRBV3-1 (or the pseudogene TRBV3-2) to TRBJ2-2; 8 bases fit TRBD1. This CDR3 is built from 17 residues. The junction had 13 bases not matched to a gene; V was cut back by 4 bases and J by 6 bases. Germline CDR1 LGHDT, CDR2 YNNKEL (reference sequence). The CDR3 spells CASSPPGTGLSPGELFF. Here the CDR3 DNA reads TGTGCCAGCAGCCCACCCGGGACAGGACTTTCGCCCGGGGAGCTGTTTTTT.

V gene TRBV10-3 combines with J gene TRBJ1-2; TRBD1 might be the D (5 bases). CDR3 length: 14 residues. CDR1 ENHRY and CDR2 SYGVKD come from the germline V gene. Trimming took off 2 bases at V and 6 bases at J, with 13 bases between the two ends. The CDR3 DNA is TGTGCCATCAGTGAGCGGGGGGGACGGGATGGCTACACCTTC. It codes for CAISERGGRDGYTF.

The rearrangement joins TRBV7-2 to TRBJ1-2; D may be TRBD1 (5 bases). V lost 6 bases and J 2 bases, leaving 19 bases between the germline ends. CDR1 and CDR2 (germline): SGHTA, FQGNSA. CDR3 length: 16 residues. The CDR3 sequence is CASSRFSDTQNYGYTF. CDR3 bases: TGTGCCAGCAGTCGATTCTCGGACACACAGAACTATGGCTACACCTTC. Using reference TRBV7-2 and TRBJ1-2 for the parts outside the CDR3, the full variable domain is GAGVSQSPSNKVTEKGKDVELRCDPISGHTALYWYRQSLGQGLEFLIYFQGNSAPDKSGLPSDRFSAERTGGSVSTLTIQRTQQEDSAVYLCASSRFSDTQNYGYTFGSGTRLTVV.

This clone is a singleton in its sample. The genes are TRBV14 and TRBJ1-6; possible D gene TRBD1, 5 bases. This CDR3 region has 14 residues. V was cut by 2 bases and J by 7 bases, with 9 bases left in between. The germline V gene has CDR1 SGHDN and CDR2 FVKESK. CDR3 nucleotides: TGTGCCAGCAGCCAATCAGGGAACAATTCACCCCTCCACTTT. This translates into CASSQSGNNSPLHF.

V and J are TRBV6-5 and TRBJ1-1, with D possibly being TRBD1 (5 bases). The CDR3 covers 16 residues. Germline CDR1 is MNHEY and CDR2 is SVGAGI. Trimming shortened V by 2 bases and J by 1 base, and 14 bases separated the two germline ends. CDR3 DNA: TGTGCCAGCAGTTACGGGGGGGGAGGGAGGAACACTGAAGCTTTCTTT. It specifies CASSYGGGGRNTEAFF.